The following is a TCR beta chain sequence with its context. CDR1 is SGHAT, CDR2 FQNNGV, per germline. This CDR3 spans 15 amino acids. V lost 5 bases and J lost 0, with 12 bases in between. These data come from a study of early T cells in non-severe SARS-CoV-2 infection. Attachment of unique molecular identifiers was made to individual cDNA molecules. TCRdb reprocessed the 5' RACE reads with MiXCR, giving one entry per CDR3 protein. The sample contains nearly 110,000 distinct CDR3 sequences, 11% of which appear only once. V and J are TRBV11-2 and TRBJ2-3; D gene unclear. This TCR derives from an adult who was a healthcare worker with PCR-confirmed SARS-CoV-2 infection or an uninfected control (not recorded which). Sequences were obtained from whole blood. The CDR3 loop is CASSRSVTSTDTQYF. CDR3 bases: TGTGCCAGCAGCCGATCGGTCACTAGCACAGATACGCAGTATTTT.